This T cell receptor (beta chain) was documented in a study of T cell changes during pregnancy in multiple sclerosis. Produced via immunoSEQ multiplex PCR; TCRdb's table is partial and in-frame only. This table holds about 36,000 clones, just over 90% found once. This CDR3 is 12 amino acids long. Trimming stripped 8 bases from V and 7 bases from J, with 12 bases between. Germline V gives CDR1 LNHDA, CDR2 SQIVND (reference sequence). The TCR comes from a female donor with multiple sclerosis, enrolled in a pregnancy study. V gene TRBV19 combines with J gene TRBJ1-3; a possible D gene is TRBD1 (6 bases). The source material was CD4+ T cells from peripheral blood mononuclear cells, sampled after pregnancy. The CDR3 DNA reads as TGTGCCAGTGGACAGATACGGAACACCATATATTTT. Its protein is CASGQIRNTIYF.